One T cell receptor beta chain is described in this entry. These data belong to a study of blood T cells in healthy people across ages. Healthy Russian Caucasian donors spanned ages 6 to 90 years. Isolation recovered at least 6 million PBMCs from every sample. At least 5.5 micrograms of total RNA were extracted per sample. It was with a sample-barcoded 5' primer and a J-beta primer mix that a second PCR of about 6 to 12 cycles was run. The template-switch adaptor was a 5' adaptor with 12 random nucleotides. It tagged each cDNA molecule. A single record per CDR3 protein comes from TCRdb applying MiXCR to the 5' RACE reads. The data show about 1.8 million distinct CDR3 sequences, around 48% seen once. The TCR comes from a woman aged 40-49 years in good health. Sequencing was performed on blood.

The chain's CDR3 is CASSLPGQSNYGYTF. The CDR3 DNA reads TGTGCCAGCAGTTTACCGGGACAATCAAACTATGGCTACACCTTC. The J gene is TRBJ1-2, the V gene TRBV7-9; possibly TRBD1 for D (6 bases). Trimming left V 6 bases short and J 2 bases short, with 16 bases between. CDR1 SEHNR and CDR2 FQNEAQ come from the germline V gene (reference sequence). The CDR3 totals 15 residues.